This T cell receptor (beta chain) stems from a study of blood T cell repertoires in COVID-19. The germline V gene encodes CDR1 MNHEY and CDR2 SMNVEV (reference sequence). The CDR3 extends over 13 amino acids. V was shortened by 7 bases and J by 1 base, with 11 bases between the two germline ends. Enrolled through a virtual design, the participants were between 18 and 89 years of age and came from about two dozen US areas. Some clones are missing from TCRdb's copy, which holds only in-frame ones; the method was immunoSEQ multiplex PCR. Of about 190,000 clones listed, roughly 80% are singletons. This sequence joins TRBV27 and TRBJ2-7; D ambiguous. Sequenced material: PBMCs or T cells enriched from blood (not recorded which). The origin of this receptor is a woman younger than 45 who had recovered from COVID-19. The CDR3 reads CASTPIGSYEQYF. The CDR3 bases are TGTGCCAGCACCCCGATCGGGTCCTACGAGCAGTACTTC.